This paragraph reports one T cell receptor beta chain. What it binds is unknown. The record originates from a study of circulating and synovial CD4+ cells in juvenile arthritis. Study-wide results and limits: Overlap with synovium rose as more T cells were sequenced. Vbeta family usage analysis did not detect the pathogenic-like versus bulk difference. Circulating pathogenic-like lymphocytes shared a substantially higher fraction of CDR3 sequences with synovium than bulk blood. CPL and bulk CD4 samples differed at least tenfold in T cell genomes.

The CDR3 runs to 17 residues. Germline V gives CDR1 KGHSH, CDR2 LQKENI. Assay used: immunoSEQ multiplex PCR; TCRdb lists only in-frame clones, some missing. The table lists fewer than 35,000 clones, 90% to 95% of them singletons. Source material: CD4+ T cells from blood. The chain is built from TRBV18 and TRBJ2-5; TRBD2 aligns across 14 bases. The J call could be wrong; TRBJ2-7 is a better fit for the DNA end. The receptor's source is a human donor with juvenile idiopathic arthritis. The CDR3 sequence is CASSQRATSGRADEQYF. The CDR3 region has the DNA TGTGCCAGCTCACAAAGAGCGACTAGCGGGAGGGCCGACGAGCAGTACTTC.